This TCR beta chain was sequenced during a study of radiotherapy plus CTLA-4 blockade in lung cancer. The overall study: About a sixth of enrolled patients responded objectively, and roughly 31% had disease control.

The germline V and J ends were trimmed by 0 bases and 1 base, with 9 bases remaining between them. The CDR3 loop spans 15 amino acids. The repertoire was sequenced with immunoSEQ multiplex PCR; TCRdb's copy has only in-frame clones and lacks some. The sample consists of tens of thousands of clones, about 78% of them appearing once. Focal radiation plus CTLA-4 blockade with ipilimumab was administered to patients who had chemo-refractory metastatic non-small-cell lung cancer. Findings and caveats of the study: Interferon-beta and early blood T cell clone dynamics reportedly predicted response best. After radiotherapy and ipilimumab, tumor-derived clones expanded in peripheral blood.

Comment on this clone: Its antigen is not identified.

This sequence originates from a human donor with non-small cell lung cancer who had a partial response to radiotherapy plus ipilimumab. Some clones in this sample may be carry-over from other donors' samples. The sample here was peripheral blood, taken from a patient treated with radiotherapy plus ipilimumab. The J gene is TRBJ1-1, the V gene TRBV23-1; D is possibly TRBD1 (5 bases). TRBV23-1 qualifies as an ORF whose function is uncertain. Here the CDR3 reads CASSQSRRGNTEAFF. The CDR3 DNA is TGCGCCAGCAGTCAATCTCGAAGGGGGAACACTGAAGCTTTCTTT.